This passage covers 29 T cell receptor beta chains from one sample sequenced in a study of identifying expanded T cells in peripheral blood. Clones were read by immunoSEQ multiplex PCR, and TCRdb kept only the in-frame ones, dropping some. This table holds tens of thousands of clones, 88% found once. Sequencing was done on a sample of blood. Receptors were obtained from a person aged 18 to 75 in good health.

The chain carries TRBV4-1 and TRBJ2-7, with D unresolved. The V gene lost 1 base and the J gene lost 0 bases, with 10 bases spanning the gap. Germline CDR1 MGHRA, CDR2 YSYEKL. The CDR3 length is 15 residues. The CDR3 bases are TGCGCCAGCAGCCAAGGAGTGGCGGTCTCCTACGAGCAGTACTTC. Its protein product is CASSQGVAVSYEQYF.

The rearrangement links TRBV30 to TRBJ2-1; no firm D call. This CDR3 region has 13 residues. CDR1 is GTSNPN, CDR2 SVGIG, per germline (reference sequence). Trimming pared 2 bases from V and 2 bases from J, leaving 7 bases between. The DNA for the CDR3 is TGTGCCTGGAGTTTGGTGGCCTACAATGAGCAGTTCTTC. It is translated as CAWSLVAYNEQFF.

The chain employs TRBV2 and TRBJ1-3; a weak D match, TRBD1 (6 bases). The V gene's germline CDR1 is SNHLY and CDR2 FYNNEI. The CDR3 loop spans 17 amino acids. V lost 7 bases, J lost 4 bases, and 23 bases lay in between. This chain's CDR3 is CASTSDRSLRGGNTIYF. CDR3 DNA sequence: TGTGCCAGCACTAGCGACAGGTCTCTCAGAGGGGGAAACACCATATATTTT.

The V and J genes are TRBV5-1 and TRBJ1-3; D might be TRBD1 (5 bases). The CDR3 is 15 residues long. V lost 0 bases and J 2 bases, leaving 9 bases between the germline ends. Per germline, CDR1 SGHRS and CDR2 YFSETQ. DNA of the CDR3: TGCGCCAGCAGCTTGGTATGGGGGGCTGGAAACACCATATATTTT. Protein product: CASSLVWGAGNTIYF.

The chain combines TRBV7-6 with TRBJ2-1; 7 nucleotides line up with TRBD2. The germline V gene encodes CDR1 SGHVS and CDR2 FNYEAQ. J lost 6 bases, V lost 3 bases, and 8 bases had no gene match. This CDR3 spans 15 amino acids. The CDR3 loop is CASSFRTGGLNEQFF. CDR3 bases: TGTGCCAGCAGCTTTCGAACGGGGGGACTCAATGAGCAGTTCTTC.

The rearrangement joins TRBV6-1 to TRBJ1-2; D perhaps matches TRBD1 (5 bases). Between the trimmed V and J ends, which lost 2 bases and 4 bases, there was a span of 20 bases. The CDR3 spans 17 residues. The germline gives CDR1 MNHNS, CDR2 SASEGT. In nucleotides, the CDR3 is TGTGCCAGCAGTGAAAGGGTCGCTCGAGGGGCGGGCTATGGCTACACCTTC. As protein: CASSERVARGAGYGYTF.

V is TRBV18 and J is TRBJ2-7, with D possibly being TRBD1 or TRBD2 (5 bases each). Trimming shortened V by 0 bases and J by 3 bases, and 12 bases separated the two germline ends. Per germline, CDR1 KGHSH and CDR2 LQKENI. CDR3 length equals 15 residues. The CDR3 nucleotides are TGTGCCAGCTCACCACCGGACACGGCGGGCTACGAGCAGTACTTC. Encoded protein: CASSPPDTAGYEQYF.

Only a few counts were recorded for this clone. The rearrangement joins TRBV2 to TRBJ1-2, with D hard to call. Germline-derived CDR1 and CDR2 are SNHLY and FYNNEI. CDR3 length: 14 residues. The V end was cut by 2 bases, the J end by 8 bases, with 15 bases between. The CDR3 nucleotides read TGTGCCAGCAGTGAAAGGCCAGCTCGAGGGGGCTACACCTTC. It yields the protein CASSERPARGGYTF.

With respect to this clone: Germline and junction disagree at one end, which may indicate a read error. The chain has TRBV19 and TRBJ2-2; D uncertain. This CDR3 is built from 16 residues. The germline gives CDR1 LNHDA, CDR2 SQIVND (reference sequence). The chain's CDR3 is CASSLLSTRNAGELFF. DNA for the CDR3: TGTGCCAGTAGCCTACTATCCACCCGGAACGCCGGGGAGCTGTTTTTT.

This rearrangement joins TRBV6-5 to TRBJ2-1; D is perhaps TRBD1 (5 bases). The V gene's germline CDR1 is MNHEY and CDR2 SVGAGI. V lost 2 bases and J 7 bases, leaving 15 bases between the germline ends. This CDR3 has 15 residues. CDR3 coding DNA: TGTGCCAGCAGTTACGCGGCAGGGTCAGGGAATGAGCAGTTCTTC. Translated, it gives CASSYAAGSGNEQFF.

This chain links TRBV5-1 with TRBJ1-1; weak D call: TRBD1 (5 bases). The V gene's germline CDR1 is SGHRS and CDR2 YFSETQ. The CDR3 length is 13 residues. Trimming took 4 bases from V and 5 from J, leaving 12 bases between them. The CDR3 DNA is TGCGCCAGCAGCCCGAACGGGGCGACTGAAGCTTTCTTT. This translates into CASSPNGATEAFF.

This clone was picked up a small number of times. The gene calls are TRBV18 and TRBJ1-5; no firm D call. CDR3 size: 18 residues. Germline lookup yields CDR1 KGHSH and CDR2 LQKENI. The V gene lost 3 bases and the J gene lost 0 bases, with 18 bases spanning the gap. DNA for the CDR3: TGTGCCAGCTCACCCCTCCACCAGTCTACCGATAGCAATCAGCCCCAGCATTTT. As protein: CASSPLHQSTDSNQPQHF.

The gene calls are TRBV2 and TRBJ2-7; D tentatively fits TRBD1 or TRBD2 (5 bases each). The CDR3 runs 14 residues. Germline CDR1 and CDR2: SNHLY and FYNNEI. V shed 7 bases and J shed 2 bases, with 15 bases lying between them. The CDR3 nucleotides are TGTGCCAGCACCCGGGACGGGAAAACCTACGAGCAGTACTTC. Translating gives CASTRDGKTYEQYF.

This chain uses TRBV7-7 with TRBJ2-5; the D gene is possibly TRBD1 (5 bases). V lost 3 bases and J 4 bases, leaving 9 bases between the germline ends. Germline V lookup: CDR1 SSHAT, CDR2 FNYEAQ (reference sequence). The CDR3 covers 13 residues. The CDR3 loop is CASSFQGGETQYF. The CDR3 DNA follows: TGTGCCAGCAGCTTTCAGGGTGGAGAGACCCAGTACTTC.

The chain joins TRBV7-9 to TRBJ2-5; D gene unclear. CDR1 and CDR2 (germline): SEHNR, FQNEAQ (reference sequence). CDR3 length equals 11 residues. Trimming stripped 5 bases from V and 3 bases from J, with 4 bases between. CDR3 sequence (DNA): TGTGCCAGCAGCGTAAAAGAGACCCAGTACTTC. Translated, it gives CASSVKETQYF.

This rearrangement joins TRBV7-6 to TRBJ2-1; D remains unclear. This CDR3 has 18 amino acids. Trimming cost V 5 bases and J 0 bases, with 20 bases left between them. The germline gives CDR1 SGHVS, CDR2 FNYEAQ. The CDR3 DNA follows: TGTGCCAGCAGCCCCCTTACGGTTAGGCACCACTCCTACAATGAGCAGTTCTTC. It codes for CASSPLTVRHHSYNEQFF.

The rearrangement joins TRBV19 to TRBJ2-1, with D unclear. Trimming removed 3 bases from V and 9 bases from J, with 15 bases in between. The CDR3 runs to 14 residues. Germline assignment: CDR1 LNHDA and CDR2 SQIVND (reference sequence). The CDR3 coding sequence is TGTGCCAGTAGTATCGACGTTGTGGTAACTGAGCAGTTCTTC. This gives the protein CASSIDVVVTEQFF.

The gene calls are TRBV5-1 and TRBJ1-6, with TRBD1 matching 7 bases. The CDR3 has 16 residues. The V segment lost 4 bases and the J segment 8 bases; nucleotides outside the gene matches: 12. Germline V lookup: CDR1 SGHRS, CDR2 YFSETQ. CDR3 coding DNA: TGCGCCAGCAGCCTCGAACGACAGGGTAGGTATTCACCCCTCCACTTT. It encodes CASSLERQGRYSPLHF.

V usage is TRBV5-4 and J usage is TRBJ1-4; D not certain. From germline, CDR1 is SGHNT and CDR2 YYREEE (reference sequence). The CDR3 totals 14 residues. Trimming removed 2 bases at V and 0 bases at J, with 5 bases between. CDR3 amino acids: CASSFKTTNEKLFF. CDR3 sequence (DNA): TGTGCCAGCAGCTTCAAGACAACTAATGAAAAACTGTTTTTT. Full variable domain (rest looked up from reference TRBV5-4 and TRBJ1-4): ETGVTQSPTHLIKTRGQQVTLRCSSQSGHNTVSWYQQALGQGPQFIFQYYREEENGRGNFPPRFSGLQFPNYSSELNVNALELDDSALYLCASSFKTTNEKLFFGSGTQLSVL.

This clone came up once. The DNA of the CDR3 is TGTGCCAGCACCGTAATGGGGTCGACAGTCTATGGCTACACCTTC. Amino acids: CASTVMGSTVYGYTF. V and J are TRBV6-4 and TRBJ1-2; possible D gene TRBD1, 5 bases. This CDR3 has 15 amino acids. Germline-derived CDR1 and CDR2 are MRHNA and SNTAGT. V dropped 7 bases and J dropped 4 bases, with 19 bases sitting between them.

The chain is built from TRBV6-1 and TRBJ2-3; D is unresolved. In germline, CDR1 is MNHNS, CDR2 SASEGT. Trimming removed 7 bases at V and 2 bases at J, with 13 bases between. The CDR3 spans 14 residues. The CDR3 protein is CASTAGDSTDTQYF. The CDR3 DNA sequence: TGTGCCAGCACGGCAGGAGATTCCACAGATACGCAGTATTTT.

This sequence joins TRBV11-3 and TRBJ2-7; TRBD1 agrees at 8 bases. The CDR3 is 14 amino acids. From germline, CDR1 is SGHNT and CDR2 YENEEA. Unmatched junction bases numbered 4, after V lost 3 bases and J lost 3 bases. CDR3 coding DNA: TGTGCCAGCAGCTTTTTTACAGGGGGCTACGAGCAGTACTTC. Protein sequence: CASSFFTGGYEQYF.

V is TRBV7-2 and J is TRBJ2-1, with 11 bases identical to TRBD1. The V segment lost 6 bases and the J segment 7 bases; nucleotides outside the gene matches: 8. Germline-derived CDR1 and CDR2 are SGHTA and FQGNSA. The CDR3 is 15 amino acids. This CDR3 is CASRPDRGRSNEQFF. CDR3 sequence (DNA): TGTGCCAGCAGACCGGACAGGGGGCGAAGTAATGAGCAGTTCTTC.

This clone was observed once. CDR3 amino acids: CASSLEATGSQPQHF. For the CDR3, the DNA is TGTGCCAGCAGCTTAGAAGCGACAGGGTCTCAGCCCCAGCATTTT. The chain links TRBV11-2 to TRBJ1-5; 7 bases are a match to TRBD1. The CDR3 loop spans 15 amino acids. The V and J ends lost 0 bases and 6 bases, in that order; junction bases with no gene match: 5. CDR1 and CDR2 from the germline V gene are SGHAT and FQNNGV. Full variable domain (outside the CDR3, taken from reference TRBV11-2 and TRBJ1-5): EAGVAQSPRYKIIEKRQSVAFWCNPISGHATLYWYQQILGQGPKLLIQFQNNGVVDDSQLPKDRFSAERLKGVDSTLKIQPAKLEDSAVYLCASSLEATGSQPQHFGDGTRLSIL.

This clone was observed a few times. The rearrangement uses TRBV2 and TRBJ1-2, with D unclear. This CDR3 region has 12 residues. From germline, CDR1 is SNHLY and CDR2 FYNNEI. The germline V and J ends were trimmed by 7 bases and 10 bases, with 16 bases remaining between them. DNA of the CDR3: TGTGCCAGCACCGGCGGAAGGGCAGACTACACCTTC. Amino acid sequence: CASTGGRADYTF. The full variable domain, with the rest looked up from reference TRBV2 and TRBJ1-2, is EPEVTQTPSHQVTQMGQEVILRCVPISNHLYFYWYRQILGQKVEFLVSFYNNEISEKSEIFDDQFSVERPDGSNFTLKIRSTKLEDSAMYFCASTGGRADYTFGSGTRLTVV.

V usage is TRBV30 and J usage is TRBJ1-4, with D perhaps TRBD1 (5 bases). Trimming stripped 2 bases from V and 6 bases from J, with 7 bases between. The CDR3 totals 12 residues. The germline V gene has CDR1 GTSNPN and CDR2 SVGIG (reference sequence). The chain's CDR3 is CAWSRGHEKLFF. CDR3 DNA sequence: TGTGCCTGGAGTCGGGGACATGAAAAACTGTTTTTT.

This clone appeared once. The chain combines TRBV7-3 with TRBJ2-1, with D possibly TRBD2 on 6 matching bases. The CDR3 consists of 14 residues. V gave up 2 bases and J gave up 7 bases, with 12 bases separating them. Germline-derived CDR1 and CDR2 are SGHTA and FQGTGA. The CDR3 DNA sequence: TGTGCCAGCAGCTTAGAGCCTAGCGAAAATGAGCAGTTCTTC. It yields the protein CASSLEPSENEQFF.

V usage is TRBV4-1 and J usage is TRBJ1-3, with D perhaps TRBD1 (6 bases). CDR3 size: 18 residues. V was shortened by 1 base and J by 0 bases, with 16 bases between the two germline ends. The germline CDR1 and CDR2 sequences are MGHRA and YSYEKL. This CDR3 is CASSQVGGHWGSGNTIYF. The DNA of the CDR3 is TGCGCCAGCAGCCAAGTAGGGGGACATTGGGGCTCTGGAAACACCATATATTTT.

The DNA of the CDR3 is TGTGCCAGTAGTGCCCTGATGGGGCCCTATGGCTACACCTTC. Encoded protein: CASSALMGPYGYTF. The J gene is TRBJ1-2, the V gene TRBV19, with D possibly matching TRBD1 (5 bases). CDR1 is LNHDA, CDR2 SQIVND, per germline (reference sequence). V was cut by 5 bases and J by 4 bases, with 14 bases left in between. The CDR3 is made up of 14 amino acids.